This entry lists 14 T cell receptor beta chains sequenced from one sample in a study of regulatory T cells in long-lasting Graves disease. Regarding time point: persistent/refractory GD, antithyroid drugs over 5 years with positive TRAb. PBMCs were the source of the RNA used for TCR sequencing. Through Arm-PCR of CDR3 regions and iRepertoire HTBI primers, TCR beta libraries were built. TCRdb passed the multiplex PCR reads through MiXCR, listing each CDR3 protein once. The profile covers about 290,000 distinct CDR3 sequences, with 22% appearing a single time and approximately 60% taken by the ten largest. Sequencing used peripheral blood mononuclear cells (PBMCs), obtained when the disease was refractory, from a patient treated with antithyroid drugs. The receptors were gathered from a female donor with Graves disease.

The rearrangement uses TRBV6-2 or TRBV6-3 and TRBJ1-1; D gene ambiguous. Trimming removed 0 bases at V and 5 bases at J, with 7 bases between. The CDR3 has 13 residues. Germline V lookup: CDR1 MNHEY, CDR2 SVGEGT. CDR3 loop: CASSYSTVTEAFF. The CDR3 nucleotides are TGTGCCAGCAGTTACTCGACGGTAACTGAAGCTTTCTTT.

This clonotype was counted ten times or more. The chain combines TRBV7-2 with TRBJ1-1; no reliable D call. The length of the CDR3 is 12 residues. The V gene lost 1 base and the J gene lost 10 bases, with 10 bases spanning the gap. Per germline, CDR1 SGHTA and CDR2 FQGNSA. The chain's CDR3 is CASSLVPRAAFF. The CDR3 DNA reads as TGTGCCAGCAGCTTAGTTCCTAGGGCAGCTTTCTTT.

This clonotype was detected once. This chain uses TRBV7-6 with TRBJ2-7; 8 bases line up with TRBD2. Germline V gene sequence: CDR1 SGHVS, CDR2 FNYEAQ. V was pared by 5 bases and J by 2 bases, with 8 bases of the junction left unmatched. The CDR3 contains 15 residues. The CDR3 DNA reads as TGTGCCAGCAGCCCAGGAGCGGGGGACACCTACGAGCAGTACTTC. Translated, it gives CASSPGAGDTYEQYF.

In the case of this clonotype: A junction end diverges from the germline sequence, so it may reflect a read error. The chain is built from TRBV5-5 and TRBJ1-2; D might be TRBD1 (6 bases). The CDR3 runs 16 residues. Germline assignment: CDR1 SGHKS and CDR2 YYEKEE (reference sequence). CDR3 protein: CASRPEKDSINHGYTF. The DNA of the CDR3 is TGTGCCAGCAGGCCAGAAAAGGACAGCATTAACCATGGCTACACCTTC.

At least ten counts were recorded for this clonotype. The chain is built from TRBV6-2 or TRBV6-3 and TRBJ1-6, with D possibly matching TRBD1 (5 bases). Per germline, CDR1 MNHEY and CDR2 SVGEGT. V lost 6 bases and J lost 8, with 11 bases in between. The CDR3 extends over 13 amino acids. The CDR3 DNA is TGTGCCAGCAGCCCCGCACAGGATTCACCCCTCCACTTT. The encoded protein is CASSPAQDSPLHF.

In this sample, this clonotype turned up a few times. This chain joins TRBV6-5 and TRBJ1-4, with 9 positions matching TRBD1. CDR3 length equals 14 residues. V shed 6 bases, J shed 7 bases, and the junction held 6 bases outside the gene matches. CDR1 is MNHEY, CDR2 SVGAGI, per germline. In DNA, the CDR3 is TGTGCCAGCAGCTACCGGACAGGGGCTGAAAAACTGTTTTTT. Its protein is CASSYRTGAEKLFF.

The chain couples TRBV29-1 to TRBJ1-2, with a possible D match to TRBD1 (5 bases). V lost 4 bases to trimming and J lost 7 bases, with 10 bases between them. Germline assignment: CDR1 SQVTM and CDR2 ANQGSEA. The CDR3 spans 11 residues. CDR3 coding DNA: TGCAGCGTTGTGGGGGGTGGTGGCTACACCTTC. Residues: CSVVGGGGYTF.

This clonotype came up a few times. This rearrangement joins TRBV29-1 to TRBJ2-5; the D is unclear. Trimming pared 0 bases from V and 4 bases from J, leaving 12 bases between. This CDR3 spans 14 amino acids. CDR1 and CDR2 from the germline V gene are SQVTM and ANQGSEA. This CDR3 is CSVEDEAKGETQYF. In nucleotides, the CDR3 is TGCAGCGTTGAAGATGAAGCCAAGGGAGAGACCCAGTACTTC.

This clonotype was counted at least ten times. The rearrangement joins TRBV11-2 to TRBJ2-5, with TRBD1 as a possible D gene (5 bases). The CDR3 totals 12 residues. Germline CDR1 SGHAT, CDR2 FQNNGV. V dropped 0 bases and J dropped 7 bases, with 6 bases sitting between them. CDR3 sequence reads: CASSLEGVTQYF. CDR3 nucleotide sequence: TGTGCCAGCAGCTTAGAAGGGGTGACCCAGTACTTC.

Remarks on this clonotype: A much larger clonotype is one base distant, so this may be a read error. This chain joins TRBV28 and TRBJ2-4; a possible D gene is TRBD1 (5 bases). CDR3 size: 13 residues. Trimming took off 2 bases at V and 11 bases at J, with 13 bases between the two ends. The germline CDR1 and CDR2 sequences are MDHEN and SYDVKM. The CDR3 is CASSLHGAYVQYF. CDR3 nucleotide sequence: TGTGCCAGCAGTTTACATGGGGCATACGTTCAGTACTTC.

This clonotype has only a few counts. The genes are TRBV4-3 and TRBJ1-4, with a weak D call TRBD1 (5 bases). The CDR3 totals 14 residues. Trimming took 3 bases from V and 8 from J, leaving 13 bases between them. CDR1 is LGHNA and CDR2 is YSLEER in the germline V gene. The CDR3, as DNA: TGCGCCAGCAGCCAGCAGGACCGGGGGGAAAAACTGTTTTTT. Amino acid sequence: CASSQQDRGEKLFF.

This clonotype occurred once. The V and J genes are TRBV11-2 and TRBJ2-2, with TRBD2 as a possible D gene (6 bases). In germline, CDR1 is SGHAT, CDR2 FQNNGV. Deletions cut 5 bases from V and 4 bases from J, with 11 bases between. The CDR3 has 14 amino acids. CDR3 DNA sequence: TGTGCCAGCAGCCCCGGGGGAGCCACCGGGGAGCTGTTTTTT. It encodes CASSPGGATGELFF. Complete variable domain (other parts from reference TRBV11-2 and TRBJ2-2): EAGVAQSPRYKIIEKRQSVAFWCNPISGHATLYWYQQILGQGPKLLIQFQNNGVVDDSQLPKDRFSAERLKGVDSTLKIQPAKLEDSAVYLCASSPGGATGELFFGEGSRLTVL.

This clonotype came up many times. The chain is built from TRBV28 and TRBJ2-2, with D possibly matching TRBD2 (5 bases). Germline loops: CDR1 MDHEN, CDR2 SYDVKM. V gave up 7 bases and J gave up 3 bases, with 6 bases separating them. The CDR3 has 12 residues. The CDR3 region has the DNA TGTGCCAGCACGCGGGACACCGGGGAGCTGTTTTTT. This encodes CASTRDTGELFF. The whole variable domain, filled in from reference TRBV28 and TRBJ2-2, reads DVKVTQSSRYLVKRTGEKVFLECVQDMDHENMFWYRQDPGLGLRLIYFSYDVKMKEKGDIPEGYSVSREKKERFSLILESASTNQTSMYLCASTRDTGELFFGEGSRLTVL.

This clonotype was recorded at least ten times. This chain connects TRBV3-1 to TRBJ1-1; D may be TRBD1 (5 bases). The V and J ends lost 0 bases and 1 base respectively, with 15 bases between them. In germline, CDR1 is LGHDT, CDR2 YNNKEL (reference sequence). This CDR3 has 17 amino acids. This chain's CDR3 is CASSQDQDRGGNTEAFF. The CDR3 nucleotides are TGTGCCAGCAGCCAAGATCAAGATCGGGGGGGGAACACTGAAGCTTTCTTT. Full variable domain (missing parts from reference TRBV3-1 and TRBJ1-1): DTAVSQTPKYLVTQMGNDKSIKCEQNLGHDTMYWYKQDSKKFLKIMFSYNNKELIINETVPNRFSPKSPDKAHLNLHINSLELGDSAVYFCASSQDQDRGGNTEAFFGQGTRLTVV.